This T cell receptor (beta chain) is from a study of cytomegalovirus exposure and HLA in healthy donors. The PCR employed 60 Vbeta primers together with 13 Jbeta primers. Profiled with immunoSEQ multiplex PCR; TCRdb holds only in-frame clones, not every one. The data show about 130,000 clones, roughly 84% seen once. V was pared by 3 bases and J by 6 bases, with 12 bases of the junction left unmatched. CDR3 length: 16 residues. Germline V gene sequence: CDR1 MGHDK, CDR2 SYGVNS. A remark on this clone: Its antigen remains unknown.

Study outcomes and limitations: In a later analysis, at a false discovery rate of 0.05, 15,000 to 20,000 TCR beta sequences were associated with HLA alleles.

The TCR originated in a girl aged 2-10 years in good health and CMV-seronegative. V gene TRBV25-1 combines with J gene TRBJ2-7; TRBD1 aligns across 9 bases. The sequenced sample was PBMCs. CDR3 protein: CASSDPSGQGTREQYF. DNA of the CDR3: TGTGCCAGCAGTGACCCCTCCGGACAGGGGACACGCGAGCAGTACTTC.